This T cell receptor (beta chain) was captured in a study of CD8 T cells in ankylosing spondylitis. The table lists this clonotype with many counts. Its antigen is as yet unknown. The study's findings and limits: Ankylosing spondylitis blood appeared to carry a characteristic TCR beta motif of several highly homologous variants.

TCRdb itself ran the 5' RACE reads through MiXCR, one entry per CDR3 protein. The repertoire consists of more than 500,000 distinct CDR3 sequences, with 5.3% occurring once and the leading ten covering around 3.6%. CDR1 DFQATT and CDR2 SNEGSKA come from the germline V gene (reference sequence). Trimming left V 2 bases short and J 4 bases short, with 15 bases between. CDR3 length: 15 amino acids. The rearrangement links TRBV20-1 to TRBJ2-1; D gene uncertain. The clonotype was recovered from a male donor with ankylosing spondylitis. The specimen sequenced was blood, either unsorted or a sorted T cell fraction (not recorded which). The CDR3 region has the DNA TGCAGTGCTAGACTGCTTTCTAGGGCTTACAATGAGCAGTTCTTC. It is translated as CSARLLSRAYNEQFF.